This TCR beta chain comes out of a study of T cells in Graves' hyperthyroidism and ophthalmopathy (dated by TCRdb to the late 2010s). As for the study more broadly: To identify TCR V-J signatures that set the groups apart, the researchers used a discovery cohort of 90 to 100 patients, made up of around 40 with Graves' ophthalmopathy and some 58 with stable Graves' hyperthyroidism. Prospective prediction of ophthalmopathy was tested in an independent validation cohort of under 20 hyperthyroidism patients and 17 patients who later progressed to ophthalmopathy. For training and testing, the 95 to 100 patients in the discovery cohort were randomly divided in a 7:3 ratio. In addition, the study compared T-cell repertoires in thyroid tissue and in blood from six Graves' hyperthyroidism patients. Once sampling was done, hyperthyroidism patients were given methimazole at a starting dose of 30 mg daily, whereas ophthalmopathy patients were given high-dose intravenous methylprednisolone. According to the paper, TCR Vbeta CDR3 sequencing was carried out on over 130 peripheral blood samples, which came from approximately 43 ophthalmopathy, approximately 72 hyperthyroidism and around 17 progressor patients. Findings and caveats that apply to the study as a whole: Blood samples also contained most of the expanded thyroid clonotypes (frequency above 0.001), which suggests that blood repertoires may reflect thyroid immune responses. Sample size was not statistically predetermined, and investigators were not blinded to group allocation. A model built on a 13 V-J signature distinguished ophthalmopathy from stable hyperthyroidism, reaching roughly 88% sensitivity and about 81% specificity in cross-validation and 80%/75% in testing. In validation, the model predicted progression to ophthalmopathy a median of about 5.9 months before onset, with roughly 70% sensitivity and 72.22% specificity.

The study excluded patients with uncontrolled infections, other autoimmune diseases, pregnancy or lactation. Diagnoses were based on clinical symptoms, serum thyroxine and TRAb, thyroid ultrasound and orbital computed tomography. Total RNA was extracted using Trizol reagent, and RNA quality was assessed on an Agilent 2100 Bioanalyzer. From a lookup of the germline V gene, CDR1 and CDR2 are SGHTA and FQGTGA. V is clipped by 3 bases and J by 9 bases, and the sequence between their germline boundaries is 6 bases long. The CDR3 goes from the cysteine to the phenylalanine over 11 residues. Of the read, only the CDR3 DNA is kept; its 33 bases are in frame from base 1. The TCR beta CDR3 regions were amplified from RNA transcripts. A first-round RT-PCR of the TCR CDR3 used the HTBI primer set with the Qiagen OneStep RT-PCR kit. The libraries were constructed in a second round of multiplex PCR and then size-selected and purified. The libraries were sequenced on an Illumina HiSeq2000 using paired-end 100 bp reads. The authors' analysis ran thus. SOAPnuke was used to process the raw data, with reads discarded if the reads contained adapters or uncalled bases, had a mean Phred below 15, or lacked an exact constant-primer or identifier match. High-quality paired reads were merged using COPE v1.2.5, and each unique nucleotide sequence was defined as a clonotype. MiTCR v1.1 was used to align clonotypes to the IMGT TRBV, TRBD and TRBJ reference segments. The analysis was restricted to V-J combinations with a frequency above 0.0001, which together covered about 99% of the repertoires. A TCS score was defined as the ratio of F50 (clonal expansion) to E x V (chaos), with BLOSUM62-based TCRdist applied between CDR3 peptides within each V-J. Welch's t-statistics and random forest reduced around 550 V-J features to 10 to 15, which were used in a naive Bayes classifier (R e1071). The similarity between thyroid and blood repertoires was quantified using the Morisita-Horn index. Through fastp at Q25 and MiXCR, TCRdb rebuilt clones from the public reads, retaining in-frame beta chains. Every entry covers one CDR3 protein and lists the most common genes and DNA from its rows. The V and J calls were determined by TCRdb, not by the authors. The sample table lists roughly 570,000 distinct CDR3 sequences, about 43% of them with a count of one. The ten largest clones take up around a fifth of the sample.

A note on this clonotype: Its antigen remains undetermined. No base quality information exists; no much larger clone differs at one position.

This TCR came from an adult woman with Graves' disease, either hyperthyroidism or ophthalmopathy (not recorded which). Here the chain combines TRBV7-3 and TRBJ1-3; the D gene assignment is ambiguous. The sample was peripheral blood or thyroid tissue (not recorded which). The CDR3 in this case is CASSFTSTIYF. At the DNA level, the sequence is TGTGCCAGCAGCTTTACGAGCACCATATATTTT.